This T cell receptor beta chain was sequenced in a study of T cells after yellow fever vaccination. This CDR3 is built from 11 residues. The germline V gene encodes CDR1 SGHDT and CDR2 YYEEEE. With 5 bases removed from V and 9 bases from J, the gap between germline ends came to 9 bases. Each CDR3 protein gets one entry after TCRdb re-called the 5' RACE reads with MiXCR. The table shows about 68,000 distinct CDR3 sequences, with about 6% occurring only once. This clonotype has a handful of counts. The chain uses TRBV5-6 and TRBJ2-1; unclear D gene. The clonotype comes from a man aged 18 to 29 who received the YFV17D yellow fever vaccine. Sequencing was performed on CD8+ T cells sorted from PBMCs, taken 35 to 50 days after the first yellow fever vaccination. The CDR3 here is CASSRWGEQFF. CDR3 sequence (DNA): TGTGCCAGCAGTCGGTGGGGTGAGCAGTTCTTC.